This T cell receptor (beta chain) is from a study of T cells in Graves' hyperthyroidism and ophthalmopathy. Diagnostic decisions used clinical symptoms, serum thyroxine and TRAb, thyroid ultrasound and orbital computed tomography. Trimming took 2 bases from V and 4 from J, leaving 14 bases between them. CDR3 length: 15 amino acids. Germline V gene sequence: CDR1 SEHNR, CDR2 FQNEAQ (reference sequence). Amplification yielded TCR beta CDR3 regions, with RNA transcripts as the source. A first-round RT-PCR of the TCR CDR3 used the HTBI primer set. TCRdb called the multiplex PCR reads again in MiXCR, with one record for every CDR3 protein. The sample records about 640,000 distinct CDR3 sequences, around 13% being singletons.

Material for sequencing was blood. This clonotype was obtained from a woman in her forties or fifties with Graves' ophthalmopathy. The rearrangement joins TRBV7-9 to TRBJ1-2, with D uncertain. The CDR3 region has the DNA TGTGCCAGCAGCTTACAAGCTCAGACCCGCTATGGCTACACCTTC. Residues: CASSLQAQTRYGYTF.